The clone carrying this T cell receptor (beta chain) was seen at least ten times. Germline lookup yields CDR1 ENHRY and CDR2 SYGVKD. The CDR3 consists of 17 residues. Trimming took off 3 bases at V and 0 bases at J, with 14 bases between the two ends. TCR beta CDR3 region amplification was performed from RNA transcripts. Primed by the HTBI set, a first-round RT-PCR was run on the TCR CDR3. A single record per CDR3 protein comes from TCRdb applying MiXCR to the multiplex PCR reads. The table has approximately 600,000 distinct CDR3 sequences, 13% to 15% seen once. The data stem from a study of T cells in Graves' hyperthyroidism and ophthalmopathy. Criteria for exclusion of patients were uncontrolled infection, other autoimmune disease, pregnancy or lactation.

V gene TRBV10-3 combines with J gene TRBJ1-4; the D gene is possibly TRBD1 (6 bases). The TCR was taken from a woman under 30 with Graves' ophthalmopathy. Specimen: blood. The CDR3: CAISDRQVSSTNEKLFF. The CDR3, as DNA: TGTGCCATCAGTGACCGACAGGTTTCCTCAACTAATGAAAAACTGTTTTTT.